This T cell receptor (beta chain) originates from a study of cytomegalovirus exposure and HLA in healthy donors. Study-wide context: An analysis done earlier identified 120 million or so unique TCR beta sequences from about 179 million T cells. Study-wide results and caveats: HLA allele associations emerged for around 16,000 TCR beta sequences in a later analysis, at 0.05 false discovery rate.

The PCR made use of 60 Vbeta and 13 Jbeta primers. Profiling relied on immunoSEQ multiplex PCR, and the TCRdb table lists in-frame clones only, not all of them. The sample contains approximately 110,000 clones, 73% of which appear only once. Turning to this clone: Its antigen is unidentified.

The J segment lost 4 bases and the V segment lost 0 bases, leaving 3 bases of the junction unmatched. The CDR3 totals 16 residues. Germline V gene sequence: CDR1 SGDLS, CDR2 YYNGEE. What was sequenced was PBMCs. This receptor was obtained from a woman aged 25 to 39 in good health and CMV-seronegative. This chain uses TRBV9 with TRBJ2-3; 12 nucleotides line up with TRBD2. CDR3: CASSVATSGRSDTQYF. The CDR3 region has the DNA TGTGCCAGCAGCGTAGCAACTAGCGGGAGGTCAGATACGCAGTATTTT.